A selection of T cell receptor beta chains follows, all from one sample in a study of Ad26.COV2.S vaccination and SARS-CoV-2 variants. The method was immunoSEQ multiplex PCR; TCRdb's version includes in-frame clones alone and lacks a portion of them. This sample has about 350,000 clones, with around 84% found just once. This sample comprised peripheral blood, obtained in a trial of Ad26.COV2.S vaccine versus placebo. Every receptor here comes from a person between 18 and 59 years old who received the Ad26.COV2.S COVID-19 vaccine or a placebo. The CDR3 runs from the conserved cysteine through the conserved F or W. The D gene is left open where the match is weak. Rows may omit the clone size; those that give it use once, few, many or a size class.

clone_size: -; d_call: -; v_call: TRBV19; j_call: TRBJ2-1; cdr3_nt: TGTGCCAGTAGTTCCAGGACAGTTGAGCAGTTCTTC; cdr3_aa: CASSSRTVEQFF
clone_size: -; d_call: TRBD1; v_call: TRBV28; j_call: TRBJ1-4; cdr3_nt: TGTGCCAGCAGTTTTACAGGGGCTGCAACTAATGAAAAACTGTTTTTT; cdr3_aa: CASSFTGAATNEKLFF
clone_size: -; d_call: TRBD2; v_call: TRBV6-4; j_call: TRBJ2-7; cdr3_nt: TGTGCCAGCAATGTTGCGGCGGGGCGGCTTAGTAGCGGGGGGTTCTACGAGCAGTACTTC; cdr3_aa: CASNVAAGRLSSGGFYEQYF
clone_size: -; d_call: -; v_call: TRBV10-1; j_call: TRBJ2-3; cdr3_nt: TGCGCCAGCAAGCGGGACACCTCCACAGATACGCAGTATTTT; cdr3_aa: CASKRDTSTDTQYF
clone_size: -; d_call: -; v_call: TRBV6-2/TRBV6-3; j_call: TRBJ1-1; cdr3_nt: TGTGCCAGCAGTTACGGGGGGTCGGCTTTCTTT; cdr3_aa: CASSYGGSAFF
clone_size: -; d_call: -; v_call: TRBV7-2; j_call: TRBJ1-3; cdr3_nt: TGTGCCAGCAGCTTAAGGGACTCCTCTGGAAACACCATATATTTT; cdr3_aa: CASSLRDSSGNTIYF
clone_size: -; d_call: -; v_call: TRBV5-1; j_call: TRBJ2-7; cdr3_nt: TGCGCCAGCAGGTTTCAAGGTTCCTACGAGCAGTACTTC; cdr3_aa: CASRFQGSYEQYF
clone_size: -; d_call: -; v_call: TRBV23-1; j_call: TRBJ1-5; cdr3_nt: TGCGCCAGCAGTTCAGGACAGCAGTACAATCAGCCCCAGCATTTT; cdr3_aa: CASSSGQQYNQPQHF
clone_size: -; d_call: -; v_call: TRBV24-1; j_call: TRBJ2-4; cdr3_nt: TGTGCCACCAGTGAGGCAGGAGCCAAAAACATTCAGTACTTC; cdr3_aa: CATSEAGAKNIQYF
clone_size: -; d_call: -; v_call: TRBV28; j_call: TRBJ2-1; cdr3_nt: TGTGCCAGCAGGGAGTCCTACAATGAGCAGTTCTTC; cdr3_aa: CASRESYNEQFF
clone_size: -; d_call: TRBD1; v_call: TRBV4-3; j_call: TRBJ2-7; cdr3_nt: TGCGCCAGCAGCCAAGGCGCACAGGGGGCGATATACGAGCAGTACTTC; cdr3_aa: CASSQGAQGAIYEQYF
clone_size: -; d_call: TRBD1; v_call: TRBV11-3; j_call: TRBJ2-2; cdr3_nt: TGTGCCAGCAGCTTAGGCGGGACAGGGAGCACCGGGGAGCTGTTTTTT; cdr3_aa: CASSLGGTGSTGELFF
clone_size: -; d_call: TRBD1; v_call: TRBV2; j_call: TRBJ2-7; cdr3_nt: TGTGCCAGCAGCCTCGGACAGGGAGGACGGGGCGAGCAGTACTTC; cdr3_aa: CASSLGQGGRGEQYF
clone_size: -; d_call: -; v_call: TRBV9; j_call: TRBJ1-3; cdr3_nt: TGTGCCAGCAGCGCGTTGATGAGCTCTGGAAACACCATATATTTT; cdr3_aa: CASSALMSSGNTIYF
clone_size: few; d_call: -; v_call: TRBV7-2; j_call: TRBJ1-1; cdr3_nt: TGTGCCAGCAGCTTAGGCAGTCGGCAGACGAACACTGAAGCTTTCTTT; cdr3_aa: CASSLGSRQTNTEAFF
clone_size: -; d_call: -; v_call: TRBV7-2; j_call: TRBJ1-2; cdr3_nt: TGTGCCAGCAGCTCCAGCGCCGGGGGAGGGGGCTACACCTTC; cdr3_aa: CASSSSAGGGGYTF
clone_size: -; d_call: TRBD1; v_call: TRBV2; j_call: TRBJ2-5; cdr3_nt: TGTGCCAGCAGTGAATTTGAAAGGGGGCGTGGAGAGACCCAGTACTTC; cdr3_aa: CASSEFERGRGETQYF
clone_size: -; d_call: TRBD1; v_call: TRBV30; j_call: TRBJ1-5; cdr3_nt: TGTGCCTGGAGTCCCTGGGGACAGGCAGGGGTCAATCAGCCCCAGCATTTT; cdr3_aa: CAWSPWGQAGVNQPQHF
clone_size: -; d_call: TRBD1; v_call: TRBV6-2/TRBV6-3; j_call: TRBJ1-5; cdr3_nt: TGTGCCAGCAGTTATGCAGGGGGTCAGCCCCAGCATTTT; cdr3_aa: CASSYAGGQPQHF
clone_size: -; d_call: TRBD2; v_call: TRBV3-1/TRBV3-2; j_call: TRBJ2-5; cdr3_nt: TGTGCCAGCAGCCAAGGACTAGCGGAGACCCAGTACTTC; cdr3_aa: CASSQGLAETQYF
clone_size: once; d_call: -; v_call: TRBV25-1; j_call: TRBJ2-5; cdr3_nt: TGTGCCAGCAGTGAATGGGGGCTAGAGACCCAGTACTTC; cdr3_aa: CASSEWGLETQYF
clone_size: -; d_call: TRBD1; v_call: TRBV6-2/TRBV6-3; j_call: TRBJ1-5; cdr3_nt: TGTGCCAGCAGCCCGGGACCGGGACAGGGGGCTCAGCCCCAGCATTTT; cdr3_aa: CASSPGPGQGAQPQHF
clone_size: -; d_call: -; v_call: TRBV24-1; j_call: TRBJ2-1; cdr3_nt: TGTGCCACCAGTGAAATGACAGCGGGCTACAATGAGCAGTTCTTC; cdr3_aa: CATSEMTAGYNEQFF
clone_size: -; d_call: TRBD1; v_call: TRBV28; j_call: TRBJ1-1; cdr3_nt: TGTGCCAGCAGCTGGGCAGGGGGCTGGACTGAAGCTTTCTTT; cdr3_aa: CASSWAGGWTEAFF